This T cell receptor beta chain originates from a study of shared clonotypes between healthy human individuals. General study results and limits: Even with large depth, rarefaction showed that sorted-subset sequencing was incomplete. Larger estimated richness was generally seen in naive subsets than in memory subsets.

At deep level, the assay was performed. Genomic DNA (from each subset) was split evenly across several immunoSEQ plates. TCRdb's copy holds only in-frame clones and misses some; the assay was immunoSEQ multiplex PCR. This table holds 550,000 to 700,000 clones, 73% found once. The CDR3 totals 15 residues. Details on this clone: Its specificity is not known.

The clonotype was recovered from a woman in her thirties in good health. The chain recombines TRBV1 with TRBJ2-1; no check of the table's D call, TRBD2, against the DNA was made. TRBV1 constitutes a pseudogene. Sample: memory CD4+ T cells sorted from blood. As to subset: CD45RA-negative fraction. CDR3 protein: CTSSHRRRSYNEQFF. The CDR3 DNA reads as TGCACCAGCAGCCATAGAAGGCGGTCCTACAATGAGCAGTTCTTC.